This T cell receptor (beta chain) stems from a study of T cells in Graves' hyperthyroidism and ophthalmopathy. Notes on the study in general: Before onset, by a median of around six months, the model predicted ophthalmopathy.

Patients were excluded because of uncontrolled infection, other autoimmune disease, pregnancy or lactation. The germline V gene encodes CDR1 SNHLY and CDR2 FYNNEI. V was clipped by 6 bases and J by 4 bases; unmatched bases: 8. The CDR3 loop spans 15 amino acids. The TCR beta CDR3 regions underwent amplification using RNA transcripts as the source. RT-PCR in the first round (using the HTBI primer set) targeted the TCR CDR3. MiXCR, run by TCRdb on the multiplex PCR reads, gives a single entry per CDR3 protein. The table shows about 640,000 distinct CDR3 sequences, with about 45% occurring only once. This clonotype was detected many times. Its antigen is unidentified.

Specimen: peripheral blood or thyroid tissue (not recorded which). This receptor was identified in an adult man with Graves' disease, either hyperthyroidism or ophthalmopathy (not recorded which). The V gene is TRBV2, the J gene TRBJ2-2; 7 bases line up with TRBD1. The CDR3 nucleotides are TGTGCCAGCAGCGTAGGGGACAGCGGCACCGGGGAGCTGTTTTTT. Translated, it gives CASSVGDSGTGELFF. Looking up the rest from reference TRBV2 and TRBJ2-2 gives the full variable domain: EPEVTQTPSHQVTQMGQEVILRCVPISNHLYFYWYRQILGQKVEFLVSFYNNEISEKSEIFDDQFSVERPDGSNFTLKIRSTKLEDSAMYFCASSVGDSGTGELFFGEGSRLTVL.